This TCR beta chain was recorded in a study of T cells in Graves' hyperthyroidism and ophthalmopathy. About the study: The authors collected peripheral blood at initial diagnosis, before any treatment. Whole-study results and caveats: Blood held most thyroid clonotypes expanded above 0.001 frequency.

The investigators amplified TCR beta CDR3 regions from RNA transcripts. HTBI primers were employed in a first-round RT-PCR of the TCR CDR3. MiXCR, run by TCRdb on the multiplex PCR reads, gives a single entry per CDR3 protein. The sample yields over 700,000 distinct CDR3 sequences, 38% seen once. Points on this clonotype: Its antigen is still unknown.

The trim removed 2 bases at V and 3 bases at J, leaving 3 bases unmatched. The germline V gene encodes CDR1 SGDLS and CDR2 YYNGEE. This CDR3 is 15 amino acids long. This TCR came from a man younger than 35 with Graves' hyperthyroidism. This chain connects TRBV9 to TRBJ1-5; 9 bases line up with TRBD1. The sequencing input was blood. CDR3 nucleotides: TGTGCCAGCAGCGTGGGGGACAGGGACAATCAGCCCCAGCATTTT. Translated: CASSVGDRDNQPQHF.